This is a list of T cell receptor beta chains from one sample in a study of spatial heterogeneity in lung cancer. TCRdb re-derived calls from the 5' RACE reads in MiXCR, one entry per CDR3 protein. The repertoire consists of some 120,000 distinct CDR3 sequences, with 10% to 15% occurring once and the leading ten covering approximately 16%. The source was PBMCs, collected at follow-up. The source is a male donor with early-stage non-small cell lung cancer. Both conserved end residues are part of each CDR3. Fields, in order: clone size, V gene, J gene, D gene, CDR3 DNA, CDR3 protein. D genes are given only for firm matches. A clone size is listed for some rows: how often the clone was seen (once, few, many), or a class if it is expanded.

many	TRBV7-2	TRBJ2-1	TRBD2	TGTGCCAGCAGCTTCAGCCGACTAGCGGGGGGCTATGAGCAGTTCTTC	CASSFSRLAGGYEQFF
few	TRBV27	TRBJ1-6	NA	TGTGCCAGCAGTCGACAGGATTCACCCCTCCACTTT	CASSRQDSPLHF
NA	TRBV6-1	TRBJ2-7	TRBD2	TGTGCCAGCAGTGAAGCTTCCTCGGGGGGCGAGCAGTACTTC	CASSEASSGGEQYF
few	TRBV6-4	TRBJ1-6	NA	TGTGCCAGCGGATACTCCTATAATTCACCCCTCCACTTT	CASGYSYNSPLHF
few	TRBV11-2	TRBJ1-1	TRBD1	TGTGCCAGCAGCGTAGGGGGCCGAGACGGCACTGAAGCTTTCTTT	CASSVGGRDGTEAFF
few	TRBV28	TRBJ1-1	NA	TGTGCCAGCAGTTTGCGTTCGGCAGTCACTGAAGCTTTCTTT	CASSLRSAVTEAFF
NA	TRBV18	TRBJ1-1	NA	TGTGCCAGCTCACCACCCCAGGGATTGAACACTGAAGCTTTCTTT	CASSPPQGLNTEAFF
many	TRBV6-6	TRBJ1-2	TRBD1	TGTGCCAGCAGAAGAGACAGGGGCGATTTGAACTATGGCTACACCTTC	CASRRDRGDLNYGYTF
NA	TRBV6-2/TRBV6-3	TRBJ2-2	NA	TGTGCCAGCAGTTACGCCCGAGGAGCGAACACCGGGGAGCTGTTTTTT	CASSYARGANTGELFF
many	TRBV7-2	TRBJ2-1	NA	TGTGCCAGCAGCTTAGAGGGGGATTGGGTCAATGAGCAGTTCTTC	CASSLEGDWVNEQFF
many	TRBV10-3	TRBJ2-5	TRBD1	TGTGCCATCAGTGGCCAGCGGGACAGGGGAATAGAGACCCAGTACTTC	CAISGQRDRGIETQYF
many	TRBV28	TRBJ1-1	NA	TGTGCCAGCACCCGTTCGGGAACTGAAGCTTTCTTT	CASTRSGTEAFF
many	TRBV6-4	TRBJ2-2	TRBD1	TGTGCCAGCAGTAGACAGGGCACCGGGGAGCTGTTTTTT	CASSRQGTGELFF
many	TRBV7-7	TRBJ2-7	TRBD1	TGTGCTAGCAGCTTCGACAGGGGAAGTTCCGAGCAGTACTTC	CASSFDRGSSEQYF
many	TRBV6-4	TRBJ1-1	TRBD1	TGTGCCGACAGGGAATTTAACACTGAAGCTTTCTTT	CADREFNTEAFF
NA	TRBV3-1	TRBJ1-1	NA	TGTGCCAGCAGCCAAGATGTAGGCGCGAACACTGAAGCTTTCTTT	CASSQDVGANTEAFF
few	TRBV12-3/TRBV12-4	TRBJ2-5	TRBD2	TGTGCCAGCAGTTTGGTCAGCGGGGGCGGGACCCAGTACTTC	CASSLVSGGGTQYF
NA	TRBV12-3/TRBV12-4	TRBJ2-1	TRBD2	TGTGCCAGCAGTTCTAAACTAGCGGGGGGCCACAATGAGCAGTTCTTC	CASSSKLAGGHNEQFF
many	TRBV7-9	TRBJ2-1	TRBD1	TGTGCCAGCAGACCCGACAGGGCGGTCTACAATGAGCAGTTCTTC	CASRPDRAVYNEQFF
once	TRBV29-1	TRBJ2-1	NA	TGCAGCGTCACCCGGGGTCACAATGAGCAGTTCTTC	CSVTRGHNEQFF
NA	TRBV5-6	TRBJ1-5	NA	TGTGCCAGCAGCTGGGGCCCGGACACCAATCAGCCCCAGCATTTT	CASSWGPDTNQPQHF
few	TRBV7-9	TRBJ2-3	NA	TGTGCCAGCAGCTCCCGAAGCTCACAGGTTTCAACTAGCACAGATACGCAGTATTTT	CASSSRSSQVSTSTDTQYF
few	TRBV5-1	TRBJ2-1	TRBD2	TGCGCCAGCAGCTCCGCAGCGGGGGCTCTCTCCTACAATGAGCAGTTCTTC	CASSSAAGALSYNEQFF
many	TRBV10-3	TRBJ2-7	NA	TGTGCCATCAGTGATTCTCCAGGAGGCTACGAGCAGTACTTC	CAISDSPGGYEQYF
many	TRBV7-2	TRBJ2-1	NA	TGTGCCAGCAGCTCCAGTTCCGGGGGTCGCAATGAGCAGTTCTTC	CASSSSSGGRNEQFF
NA	TRBV23-1	TRBJ2-7	NA	TGCGCCAGCAGTCAATCTTGGCGGGGTCCTACCTACGAGCAGTACTTC	CASSQSWRGPTYEQYF
once	TRBV9	TRBJ2-4	TRBD1	TGTGCCAGCAGCCCACAGGGGCAGGGGACAAACATTCAGTACTTC	CASSPQGQGTNIQYF
many	TRBV20-1	TRBJ1-3	TRBD1	TGCAGTGCTAGAGTCTGGACAGGGGGCAACGGAAACACCATATATTTT	CSARVWTGGNGNTIYF
many	TRBV7-3	TRBJ2-2	NA	TGTGCCAGCAGCTCCGCGGGGTCCACCGGGGAGCTGTTTTTT	CASSSAGSTGELFF
NA	TRBV29-1	TRBJ2-6	NA	TGCAGCGTCTTTGAACTGAGGAAAGGGGCCAACGTCCTGACTTTC	CSVFELRKGANVLTF
few	TRBV5-6	TRBJ2-7	TRBD1	TGTGCCAGCAGTTTATCCCGTGACAGGGACGGGCACTTC	CASSLSRDRDGHF
NA	TRBV3-1	TRBJ2-3	NA	TGTGCCAGCAGCCAAGCTTTACTAGCATCAGATACGCAGTATTTT	CASSQALLASDTQYF
few	TRBV3-1	TRBJ2-2	TRBD2	TGTGCCAGCAGCCTCTCGAGCGGGGGGGCCGCCGGGGAGCTGTTTTTT	CASSLSSGGAAGELFF
many	TRBV28	TRBJ1-6	NA	TGTGCCAGCAGTTCCCAGGGACCGGGAAGAAATTCACCCCTCCACTTT	CASSSQGPGRNSPLHF
NA	TRBV3-1	TRBJ2-5	NA	TGTGCCAGCAGCCAAAGGGGTCGAGAAGAGACCCAGTACTTC	CASSQRGREETQYF
many	TRBV12-3/TRBV12-4	TRBJ1-4	TRBD1	TGTGCCAGCAGTTTTCTCCGGCGGGACAGGAATGAAAAACTGTTTTTT	CASSFLRRDRNEKLFF
few	TRBV5-4	TRBJ2-6	NA	TGTGCCAGCAGCCCCTTCGGGACCGGGGCCAACGTCCTGACTTTC	CASSPFGTGANVLTF
many	TRBV24-1	TRBJ1-2	NA	TGTGCCACCAGTGATGCGGCCTATGGCTACACCTTC	CATSDAAYGYTF
few	TRBV4-2	TRBJ2-2	NA	TGTGCCAGCAGCCAATTAGAGGATAAACTAACGAACACCGGGGAGCTGTTTTTT	CASSQLEDKLTNTGELFF
once	TRBV18	TRBJ2-7	NA	TGTGCCAGCTCACCGGGCCGGGACACCTCCTACGAGCAGTACTTC	CASSPGRDTSYEQYF
many	TRBV5-1	TRBJ2-3	TRBD2	TGCGCCAGCAGCTTGGGACTAGCGGGGGGGCGCGCAGATACGCAGTATTTT	CASSLGLAGGRADTQYF
few	TRBV10-3	TRBJ1-5	NA	TGTGCCATCAGTTCAGGGGAAGTTCAGCCCCAGCATTTT	CAISSGEVQPQHF
NA	TRBV7-2	TRBJ2-1	TRBD1	TGTGCCAGCAGCCTCCGGGACAGGGATAGGGTCTTC	CASSLRDRDRVF
many	TRBV12-3/TRBV12-4	TRBJ2-3	NA	TGTGCCAGCAGCAGGACAGACGCTAGCACAGATACGCAGTATTTT	CASSRTDASTDTQYF
many	TRBV5-1	TRBJ2-7	TRBD1	TGCGCCAGCAGCTTGGCCCGGACAGGGGGAGCCTACGAGCAGTACTTC	CASSLARTGGAYEQYF
many	TRBV24-1	TRBJ2-1	NA	TGTGCCACCAGTGACACAGGACAGTACAATGAGCAGTTCTTC	CATSDTGQYNEQFF
few	TRBV4-1	TRBJ1-5	NA	TGCGCCAGCAGCCAAGCCTGGTATAGCAATCAGCCCCAGCATTTT	CASSQAWYSNQPQHF
NA	TRBV10-3	TRBJ2-1	NA	TGTGCCACGTCGGGGGGCTATTACAATGAGCAGTTCTTC	CATSGGYYNEQFF
NA	TRBV20-1	TRBJ2-5	NA	TGCAGTGCTAGAGATGGAAGACTAGTGGGCCGCCAAGAGACCCAGTACTTC	CSARDGRLVGRQETQYF
NA	TRBV20-1	TRBJ1-4	NA	TGCAGTGCTAGCTCCTCGCCGACAGCAACTAATGAAAAACTGTTTTTT	CSASSSPTATNEKLFF
many	TRBV18	TRBJ2-3	NA	TGTGCCAGCTCACCAGCGAGCCAGGGCACAGATACGCAGTATTTT	CASSPASQGTDTQYF
few	TRBV5-1	TRBJ1-5	NA	TGCGCCAGCAGCTTGGACGGGAACAATCAGCCCCAGCATTTT	CASSLDGNNQPQHF
NA	TRBV18	TRBJ2-1	NA	TGTGCCAGCTCACCAAGGGCAGTATACACATACAATGAGCAGTTCTTC	CASSPRAVYTYNEQFF
few	TRBV5-1	TRBJ2-2	NA	TGCGCCAGCAGAGATAACACGAACACCGGGGAGCTGTTTTTT	CASRDNTNTGELFF
NA	TRBV15	TRBJ1-5	NA	TGTGCCACCAGCAGAGCTATGACGGAAAGCAATCAGCCCCAGCATTTT	CATSRAMTESNQPQHF
NA	TRBV24-1	TRBJ2-7	NA	TGTGCCACCAGTCCCGGGACCCTCAGTCGCGAGCAGTACTTC	CATSPGTLSREQYF
few	TRBV6-6	TRBJ2-3	NA	TGTGCCACTGCGACTAGAGCAGATACGCAGTATTTT	CATATRADTQYF
NA	TRBV20-1	TRBJ2-5	TRBD2	TGCAGTGCTAGAGATGGTGTCAGCGGGGGGTTCCAAGAGACCCAGTACTTC	CSARDGVSGGFQETQYF
few	TRBV7-9	TRBJ1-4	NA	TGTGCCAGCAGCTCCTGGACAGCTAATGAAAAACTGTTTTTT	CASSSWTANEKLFF
few	TRBV25-1	TRBJ1-4	NA	TGTGCCAGCAGCCCAACCATTGAGGAAAAACTGTTTTTT	CASSPTIEEKLFF